This T cell receptor beta chain was found in a study of shared clonotypes between healthy human individuals. Study details: Two female and a few male donors aged 18 to 49 were enrolled.

With V trimmed by 2 bases and J by 8 bases, 10 bases remained unmatched. This CDR3 region has 17 residues. The V gene's germline CDR1 is SGHRS and CDR2 YFSETQ. A note on this clone: The target antigen is unknown.

Findings and caveats of the study: Sampling covered nothing but blood. Tissue TCR repertoires likely differ from those found in blood.

The method was immunoSEQ multiplex PCR; TCRdb's version includes in-frame clones alone and lacks a portion of them. The repertoire includes some 2 million clones, about 95% of them detected once, and 1.2% sits in the top ten. Naive CD8 cells lacked CD45RO, underwent positive selection for CCR7 and left out terminally differentiated effector memory CD45RA+ cells. All donors were healthy HIV-negative adults lacking recent acute infections or vaccinations. The sequenced sample consisted of naive CD8+ T cells sorted from blood. The chain links TRBV5-1 to TRBJ1-6; TRBD1 agrees at 10 bases. This clonotype originated in a man younger than 35 in good health. The CDR3 nucleotides read TGCGCCAGCAGCTTACCAATTACCGGGACAGGGGATTCACCCCTCCACTTT. Its protein is CASSLPITGTGDSPLHF.